Below, 22 T cell receptor beta chains from the same sample are listed, as sequenced in a study of blood T cell repertoires in COVID-19. Sequencing used immunoSEQ multiplex PCR; TCRdb keeps in-frame clones, though not all of them. The sample includes under 95,000 clones, 70% to 90% of them seen just once. The sequencing sample was made of peripheral blood. These receptor sequences come from a woman of 80 years or more with acute or convalescent COVID-19.

This clone occurred once. This CDR3 is CASSQFLGTEHYEQYF. The CDR3 region has the DNA TGTGCCAGCAGCCAATTCCTCGGGACAGAGCACTACGAGCAGTACTTC. J is TRBJ2-7 and V is TRBV4-2; 7 bases line up with TRBD1. J lost 3 bases, V lost 2 bases, and 10 bases had no gene match. The CDR3 runs to 16 residues. The germline gives CDR1 LGHNA, CDR2 YNFKEQ.

The chain links TRBV5-4 to TRBJ2-3; D is uncertain. CDR1 is SGHNT and CDR2 is YYREEE in the germline V gene (reference sequence). V shed 4 bases and J shed 6 bases, with 9 bases lying between them. The CDR3 loop spans 12 amino acids. For the CDR3, the DNA is TGTGCCAGCAGCAGCCTTCGCGATACGCAGTATTTT. It is translated as CASSSLRDTQYF.

This chain links TRBV9 with TRBJ1-4; tentative D call: TRBD1 (5 bases). Trimming shortened V by 3 bases and J by 4 bases, and 13 bases separated the two germline ends. CDR3 size: 15 residues. The germline CDR1 and CDR2 sequences are SGDLS and YYNGEE. As DNA, the CDR3 is TGTGCCAGCAGCGGGGGGGACGGAGATAATGAAAAACTGTTTTTT. Translation gives CASSGGDGDNEKLFF. Based on the CDR3 plus reference TRBV9 and TRBJ1-4, the full variable domain is DSGVTQTPKHLITATGQRVTLRCSPRSGDLSVYWYQQSLDQGLQFLIQYYNGEERAKGNILERFSAQQFPDLHSELNLSSLELGDSALYFCASSGGDGDNEKLFFGSGTQLSVL.

The chain links TRBV5-1 to TRBJ1-3, with TRBD1 identical over 7 bases. Trimming removed 3 bases from V and 0 bases from J; junction bases left unmatched: 6. The CDR3 is 16 residues long. From germline, CDR1 is SGHRS and CDR2 YFSETQ. CDR3 in DNA: TGCGCCAGCAGCTGGACTTCAGGGGGCTCTGGAAACACCATATATTTT. It specifies CASSWTSGGSGNTIYF.

This rearrangement joins TRBV6-5 to TRBJ1-1; tentative D call: TRBD1 (6 bases). Looked up from germline, CDR1 is MNHEY and CDR2 is SVGAGI. The length of the CDR3 is 13 residues. V shed 7 bases and J shed 7 bases, with 16 bases lying between them. The CDR3 protein is CASTKPGQFEAFF. The CDR3 DNA follows: TGTGCCAGCACCAAGCCGGGACAATTTGAAGCTTTCTTT.

The rearrangement joins TRBV9 to TRBJ2-1; 8 bases fit TRBD2. The germline gives CDR1 SGDLS, CDR2 YYNGEE. The CDR3 spans 16 residues. V lost 4 bases, J lost 4 bases, and 10 bases stayed unmatched. CDR3 nucleotides: TGTGCCAGCAGCATCCGCCAGCGGGGGACGTACAATGAGCAGTTCTTC. Translated: CASSIRQRGTYNEQFF.

The J gene is TRBJ2-6, the V gene TRBV19; D is unresolved. The CDR3 covers 15 residues. V was trimmed by 4 bases and J by 0 bases, leaving 7 bases between them. The germline V gene encodes CDR1 LNHDA and CDR2 SQIVND (reference sequence). This chain's CDR3 is CASSNLDSGANVLTF. DNA for the CDR3: TGTGCCAGTAGTAACCTAGACTCTGGGGCCAACGTCCTGACTTTC.

The chain employs TRBV7-8 and TRBJ1-5, with D unclear. Trimming removed 0 bases from V and 7 bases from J, with 13 bases in between. This CDR3 comprises 15 residues. Germline V CDR1 and CDR2: SGHVS, FQNEAQ. The CDR3 protein is CASSLAPREGQPQHF. CDR3 DNA: TGTGCCAGCAGCTTAGCGCCGAGGGAAGGACAGCCCCAGCATTTT.

The gene calls are TRBV29-1 and TRBJ1-4, with D unclear. The CDR3 extends over 14 amino acids. CDR1 and CDR2 from the germline V gene are SQVTM and ANQGSEA. V was cut by 4 bases and J by 7 bases, with 16 bases left in between. CDR3 amino acids: CSVVRRPRGEKLFF. The DNA for the CDR3 is TGCAGCGTTGTAAGGCGTCCCCGGGGTGAAAAACTGTTTTTT.

This chain uses TRBV21-1 with TRBJ1-2. TRBV21-1 is annotated as a pseudogene. This CDR3 contains 13 residues. CDR3 sequence: CADGVRTNYGYTF. In nucleotides, the CDR3 is TGTGCCGACGGGGTCCGAACTAACTATGGCTACACCTTC.

The chain joins TRBV19 to TRBJ1-5, with 7 nucleotides matching TRBD1. Germline-derived CDR1 and CDR2 are LNHDA and SQIVND (reference sequence). The ends lost 1 base at V and 0 bases at J; junction bases unmatched: 3. The CDR3 runs 16 residues. CDR3 region: CASSIGGGYSNQPQHF. The CDR3 DNA reads as TGTGCCAGTAGTATAGGAGGGGGCTATAGCAATCAGCCCCAGCATTTT.

The rearrangement joins TRBV11-2 to TRBJ2-7; 8 bases agree with TRBD1. The V and J ends lost 0 bases and 3 bases, in that order; junction bases with no gene match: 7. CDR1 SGHAT and CDR2 FQNNGV come from the germline V gene. The CDR3 has 16 residues. The CDR3 DNA sequence: TGTGCCAGCAGCTTAGACTCCGGGACAGGACTCTACGAGCAGTACTTC. Protein: CASSLDSGTGLYEQYF.

The chain carries TRBV7-9 and TRBJ1-4; D is unclear. Trimming pared 2 bases from V and 7 bases from J, leaving 8 bases between. The CDR3 totals 13 residues. In germline, CDR1 is SEHNR, CDR2 FQNEAQ (reference sequence). CDR3 DNA: TGTGCCAGCAGCTTAAGCTTACGTGAAAAACTGTTTTTT. Protein sequence: CASSLSLREKLFF.

This chain uses TRBV11-2 with TRBJ2-2; 9 bases agree with TRBD1. With 7 bases clipped from V and 3 bases from J, the junction kept 3 bases outside the gene matches. The germline CDR1 and CDR2 sequences are SGHAT and FQNNGV. The CDR3 is made up of 14 amino acids. The CDR3 DNA reads TGTGCCAGCACCCGGGACAGGGACACCGGGGAGCTGTTTTTT. Translating gives CASTRDRDTGELFF.

This clone has a single count. The rearrangement links TRBV7-9 to TRBJ2-7, with 9 bases matching TRBD1. CDR3 size: 15 residues. J gave up 0 bases and V 5 bases, and 5 bases lay outside the gene matches. Per germline, CDR1 SEHNR and CDR2 FQNEAQ (reference sequence). The CDR3 spells CASSPGTGFSYEQYF. The CDR3 DNA is TGTGCCAGCAGCCCCGGGACAGGGTTCTCCTACGAGCAGTACTTC. The variable domain in full, with the rest retrieved from reference TRBV7-9 and TRBJ2-7, is DTGVSQNPRHKITKRGQNVTFRCDPISEHNRLYWYRQTLGQGPEFLTYFQNEAQLEKSRLLSDRFSAERPKGSFSTLEIQRTEQGDSAMYLCASSPGTGFSYEQYFGPGTRLTVT.

In this sample, this clone turned up a few times. The rearrangement uses TRBV11-3 and TRBJ2-3; the match to TRBD2 covers 13 bases. CDR3 length: 17 amino acids. Looked up from germline, CDR1 is SGHNT and CDR2 is YENEEA. V lost 4 bases and J lost 2; bases outside the gene matches: 6. The chain's CDR3 is CASSSRGTSGVTDTQYF. CDR3 DNA: TGTGCCAGCAGCTCTAGGGGGACTAGCGGGGTCACAGATACGCAGTATTTT.

V usage is TRBV2 and J usage is TRBJ2-5, with D unclear. Germline CDR1 reads SNHLY; CDR2 reads FYNNEI. The V gene lost 7 bases and the J gene lost 3 bases, with 9 bases spanning the gap. The CDR3 extends over 12 amino acids. CDR3 nucleotides: TGTGCCAGCAATTATCCGGAAGAGACCCAGTACTTC. Its translation: CASNYPEETQYF.

The sample holds one count of this clone. The J gene is TRBJ1-1, the V gene TRBV19; 9 nucleotides line up with TRBD1. The CDR3 covers 13 residues. V was clipped by 9 bases and J by 6 bases; unmatched bases: 8. The germline V gene encodes CDR1 LNHDA and CDR2 SQIVND (reference sequence). CDR3 DNA sequence: TGTGCCAGCGTCCGGGACAGGGCTTCTGAAGCTTTCTTT. Translated: CASVRDRASEAFF.

The J gene is TRBJ1-5, the V gene TRBV10-2, with 12 bases matching TRBD1. With 6 bases clipped from V and 7 bases from J, the junction kept 10 bases outside the gene matches. The CDR3 totals 16 residues. CDR1 is WSHSY and CDR2 is SAAADI in the germline V gene. In nucleotides, the CDR3 is TGCGCCAGCAGCGGGAGGGACAGGGGGCGAGGCCAGCCCCAGCATTTT. This sequence encodes CASSGRDRGRGQPQHF.

V is TRBV7-2 and J is TRBJ2-5; 9 positions match TRBD2. There are 15 residues in the CDR3. With 2 bases clipped from V and 3 bases from J, the junction kept 4 bases outside the gene matches. The germline CDR1 and CDR2 sequences are SGHTA and FQGNSA. In DNA form, the CDR3 reads TGTGCCAGCAGCTTAATCAGCGGGGGGAAAGAGACCCAGTACTTC. This encodes CASSLISGGKETQYF.

The chain uses TRBV7-9 and TRBJ2-7, with 8 bases that match TRBD1. CDR1 SEHNR and CDR2 FQNEAQ come from the germline V gene (reference sequence). V lost 4 bases, J lost 7 bases, and 12 bases stayed unmatched. This CDR3 has 15 residues. The DNA for the CDR3 is TGTGCCAGCAGCTATAAAACGGGACAGGCTGGAGAGCAGTACTTC. This translates into CASSYKTGQAGEQYF.

CDR3 residues: CASRRSGGFGELFF. CDR3 sequence (DNA): TGTGCCAGCAGGAGATCAGGAGGTTTCGGGGAGCTGTTTTTT. The rearrangement links TRBV25-1 to TRBJ2-2; tentative D call: TRBD2 (5 bases). There are 14 residues in the CDR3. CDR1 and CDR2 (germline): MGHDK, SYGVNS. Trimming pared 6 bases from V and 7 bases from J, leaving 15 bases between.